Here is one T cell receptor beta chain with its context. The data were obtained in a study of blood T cell repertoires in COVID-19. The data were produced by immunoSEQ multiplex PCR, yet TCRdb's version contains in-frame clones alone and is incomplete. The repertoire holds 250,000 or so clones, with around 82% as singletons. The source of this sequence is a man aged 50 to 59 who had recovered from COVID-19. Sequenced input: PBMCs or T cells enriched from blood (not recorded which).

In nucleotides, the CDR3 is TGTGCCAGTAGTATGGCCCGGGACAGGGGGGGAAAACTGTTTTTT. As protein: CASSMARDRGGKLFF. The chain is built from TRBV19 and TRBJ1-4; 11 nucleotides match TRBD1. V dropped 3 bases and J dropped 10; count of bases not matched to a gene: 7. Germline-derived CDR1 and CDR2 are LNHDA and SQIVND (reference sequence). The CDR3 is 15 residues long.